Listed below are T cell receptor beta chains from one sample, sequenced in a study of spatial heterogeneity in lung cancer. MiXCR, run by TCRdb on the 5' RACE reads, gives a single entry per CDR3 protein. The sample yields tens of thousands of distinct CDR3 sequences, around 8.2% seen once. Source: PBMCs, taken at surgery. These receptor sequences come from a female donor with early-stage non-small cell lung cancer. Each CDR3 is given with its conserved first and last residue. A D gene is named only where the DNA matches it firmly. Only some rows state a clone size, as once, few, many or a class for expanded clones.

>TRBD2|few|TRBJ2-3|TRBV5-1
TGCGCCAGCAGCTTGGTTTTTAGCGGGAGCACAGATACGCAGTATTTT
CASSLVFSGSTDTQYF
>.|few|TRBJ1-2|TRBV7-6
TGTGCCAGCAGCTTAAAAGCAGGAGATAGTGGCTACACCTTC
CASSLKAGDSGYTF
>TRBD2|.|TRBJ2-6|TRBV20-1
TGCAGTGCTAGAGTCAGGACTAGCGGGGGTACTGGGGCCAACGTCCTGACTTTC
CSARVRTSGGTGANVLTF
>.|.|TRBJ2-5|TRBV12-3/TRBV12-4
TGTGCCAGCGGAGGAGTCGAGACCCAGTACTTC
CASGGVETQYF
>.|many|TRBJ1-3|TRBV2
TGTGCCAGCAGGAGGGACATCTCTGGAAACACCATATATTTT
CASRRDISGNTIYF
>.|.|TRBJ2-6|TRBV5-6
TGTGCCAGCATCCTTGGTGAGAGAGCGCTCTCTGGGGCCAACGTCCTGACTTTC
CASILGERALSGANVLTF
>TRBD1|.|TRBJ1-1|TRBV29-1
TGCAGCGTGTCTTTGGGACAGGGGGACACTGAAGCTTTCTTT
CSVSLGQGDTEAFF
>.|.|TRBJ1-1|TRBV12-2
TGTGCAAGTCGCTTAATAGGGTGGACTGAAGCTTTCTTT
CASRLIGWTEAFF
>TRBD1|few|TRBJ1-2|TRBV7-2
TGTGCCAGCAGCCCAGACAGGGGGAACTATGGCTACACCTTC
CASSPDRGNYGYTF
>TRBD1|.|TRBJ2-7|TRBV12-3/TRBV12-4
TGTGCCAGCAGGAGACAGGGCGTTGGAAGTTACGAGCAGTACTTC
CASRRQGVGSYEQYF
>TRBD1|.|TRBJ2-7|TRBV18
TGTGCCAGCTCACCCGCCCAGGGGGTGGAGCAGTACTTC
CASSPAQGVEQYF
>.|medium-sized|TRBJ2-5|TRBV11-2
TGTGCCAGCAGCGCGGGACAGTTCCAAGAGACCCAGTACTTC
CASSAGQFQETQYF
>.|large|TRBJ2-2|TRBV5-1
TGCGCCAGCAGCCAAGAGGCCGGGGAGCTGTTTTTT
CASSQEAGELFF
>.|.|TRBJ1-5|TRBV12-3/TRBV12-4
TGTGCCAGCAGTGGGACCGGGGGGCATTTT
CASSGTGGHF
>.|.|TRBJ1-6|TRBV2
TGTGCCAGCGCCAGGGCATCAAATTCACCCCTCCACTTT
CASARASNSPLHF
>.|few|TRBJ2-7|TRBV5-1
TGCGCCAGCAGCCCTCTTAGGGGGAACGAAAACTCCTACGAGCAGTACTTC
CASSPLRGNENSYEQYF
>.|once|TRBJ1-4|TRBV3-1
TGTGCCAGCAGCCAAGTGGGAGAAAAACTGTTTTTT
CASSQVGEKLFF
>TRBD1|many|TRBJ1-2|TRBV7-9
TGTGCCAGCAGCCAGGGACAGACTAACTATGGCTACACCTTC
CASSQGQTNYGYTF
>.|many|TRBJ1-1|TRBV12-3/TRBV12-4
TGTGCCAGCAGTTTTCGGCAGGGCTTGACGGCTTTCTTT
CASSFRQGLTAFF
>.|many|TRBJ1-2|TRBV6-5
TGTGCCAGCAGTTCCGGGACCTTCATTAGGGACTATGGCTACACCTTC
CASSSGTFIRDYGYTF
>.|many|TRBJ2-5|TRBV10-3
TGTGCCATCAGTGAGTCGAACAGGAAAGAGACCCAGTACTTC
CAISESNRKETQYF
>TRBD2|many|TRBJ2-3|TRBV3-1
TGTGCCAGCAGCCCAGGACTAGCGGGAACAGATACGCAGTATTTT
CASSPGLAGTDTQYF
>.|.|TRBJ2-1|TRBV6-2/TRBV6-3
TGTGCCAGCAGTTACTCATTCAATGAGCAGTTCTTC
CASSYSFNEQFF
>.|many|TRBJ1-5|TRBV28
TGTGCCAGCAGTTTGCGGGAAGGGGGTCAGCCCCAGCATTTT
CASSLREGGQPQHF
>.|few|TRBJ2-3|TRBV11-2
TGTGCCAGCAGCTCCTTACTCTACTCTTGGGGGCAGTATTTT
CASSSLLYSWGQYF
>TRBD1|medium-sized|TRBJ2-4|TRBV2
TGTGCCAGGAGAGCGGACAGGGGACCTAGTATAGCCAAAAACATTCAGTACTTC
CARRADRGPSIAKNIQYF
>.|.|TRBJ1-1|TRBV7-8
TGTGCCAGCATGGGCCAGCCAAACACTGAAGCTTTCTTT
CASMGQPNTEAFF
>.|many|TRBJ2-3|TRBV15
TGTGCCACCAGCGAGACCCAAAATGGGGCAGATACGCAGTATTTT
CATSETQNGADTQYF
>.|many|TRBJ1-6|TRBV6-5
TGTGCCAGCAGTTACGGGAGGGACGGTTCACCCCTCCACTTT
CASSYGRDGSPLHF
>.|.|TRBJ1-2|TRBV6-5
TGTGCCAGCAGTTGGCAGGGGATCGACTATGGCTACACCTTC
CASSWQGIDYGYTF
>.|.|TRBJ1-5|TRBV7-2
TGTGCCAGCAGCTTAGTCACAGGCGGCGGTCAGCCCCAGCATTTT
CASSLVTGGGQPQHF
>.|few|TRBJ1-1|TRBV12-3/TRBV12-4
TGTGCCAGCAGTTTCCGGGGACACCTTGAAGCTTTCTTT
CASSFRGHLEAFF
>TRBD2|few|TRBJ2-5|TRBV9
TGTGCCAGCAGCGTAGGAGGTAGCGGGACGGGTTTGGAGACCCAGTACTTC
CASSVGGSGTGLETQYF
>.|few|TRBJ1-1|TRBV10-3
TGTGCCATCAGTGAGGAGGGAGGGCGGACTGAAGCTTTCTTT
CAISEEGGRTEAFF
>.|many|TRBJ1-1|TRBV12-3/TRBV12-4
TGTGCCAGCTCAACAGGATACAGGGCTGAAGCTTTCTTT
CASSTGYRAEAFF
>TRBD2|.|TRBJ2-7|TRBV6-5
TGTGCCAGCAGTTTAACGGGAGGGCCGAGGGAGCAGTACTTC
CASSLTGGPREQYF
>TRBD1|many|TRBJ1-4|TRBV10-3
TGTGCCATCAGTGAGTCGCCCCCGGGACAGGGGGCAACTAATGAAAAACTGTTTTTT
CAISESPPGQGATNEKLFF
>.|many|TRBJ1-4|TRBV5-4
TGTGCCAGCAGCTTGTGGGCAGCTAATGAAAAACTGTTTTTT
CASSLWAANEKLFF
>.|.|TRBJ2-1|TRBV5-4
TGTGCCAGCAGCCGCATGGAGGGCCGGAATGAGCAGTTCTTC
CASSRMEGRNEQFF
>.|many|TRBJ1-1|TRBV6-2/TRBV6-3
TGTGCCAGCACCGACCCAGGACAAGAAGCTTTCTTT
CASTDPGQEAFF